The present T cell receptor (beta chain) was sequenced within a study of tumor and adjacent non-tumor tissue in lung cancer. Turning to the study itself: The patients, 10 to 11 men and about 5 women, were about 30 to 76 with stage I to III disease. Study-level findings and limits: Tumor repertoires had a smaller top 100 clone share than normal lung. Tumor tissue had significantly higher TCR diversity than normal lung.

This sample's RNA came from whole unsorted tissue. Between August and November 2014, newly diagnosed, chemotherapy-naive lung cancer patients underwent thoracic surgery in China. TCRbeta libraries were built with three rounds of nested PCR, modified from ARM-PCR. TCRdb reanalysed the multiplex PCR reads using MiXCR and keeps one entry per CDR3 protein. This table holds around 210,000 distinct CDR3 sequences, 60% to 75% found once. With 8 bases removed from V and 2 bases from J, the gap between germline ends came to 12 bases. The germline V gene has CDR1 SEHNR and CDR2 FQNEAQ (reference sequence). The CDR3 spans 13 residues. Concerning this clonotype itself: The antigen is unknown.

V gene TRBV7-9 combines with J gene TRBJ1-1; D is unclear. Sequencing was carried out using lung tumor tissue. The TCR sequence derives from a man aged 60 to 69 with non-small cell lung cancer. The DNA for the CDR3 is TGTGCCAGCGGGTACTCGAGAAACACTGAAGCTTTCTTT. Translating gives CASGYSRNTEAFF.